These 7 T cell receptor beta chains originate from one sample sequenced in a study of T-cell reconstitution after alpha-beta-depleted transplantation in children. Preparation of the TCRbeta library involved a method that used unique molecular identifiers. One entry per CDR3 protein, called by TCRdb with MiXCR from the PCR reads. Of over 300,000 distinct CDR3 sequences listed, about a tenth are singletons. Sequenced here: PBMCs from the stem cell graft donor, sampled from the stem cell graft. The source of these receptors is a human donor who donated a stem cell graft to a child with acute lymphoblastic leukemia.

The genes are TRBV5-1 and TRBJ2-2; D is perhaps TRBD1 or TRBD2 (5 bases each). V lost 2 bases, J lost 1 base, and 9 bases lay in between. CDR1 SGHRS and CDR2 YFSETQ come from the germline V gene. This CDR3 comprises 15 residues. CDR3 bases: TGCGCCAGCAGCTTCCGGGACGTGAACACCGGGGAGCTGTTTTTT. It yields the protein CASSFRDVNTGELFF.

The genes are TRBV27 and TRBJ1-1; D gene uncertain. Per the germline V gene, CDR1 is MNHEY and CDR2 is SMNVEV (reference sequence). There are 17 residues in the CDR3. Trimming left V 6 bases short and J 3 bases short, with 23 bases between. The CDR3 loop is CASSRRTWTAGDTEAFF. DNA for the CDR3: TGTGCCAGCAGCCGACGCACATGGACCGCGGGAGACACTGAAGCTTTCTTT.

This clonotype was counted between two and nine times. The chain links TRBV4-1 to TRBJ2-7, with 9 bases that match TRBD2. This CDR3 has 15 amino acids. CDR1 and CDR2 (germline): MGHRA, YSYEKL. V dropped 4 bases and J dropped 5; count of bases not matched to a gene: 9. CDR3: CASSLTGLAVDEQYF. The CDR3 DNA reads TGCGCCAGCAGCCTGACGGGACTAGCAGTCGACGAGCAGTACTTC.

This clonotype was observed a few times. This rearrangement joins TRBV29-1 to TRBJ2-3; the match to TRBD2 covers 10 bases. Germline assignment: CDR1 SQVTM and CDR2 ANQGSEA. Trimming at V came to 0 bases and at J to 4 bases, leaving 7 bases not matched to a gene. The CDR3 is 16 amino acids. Here the CDR3 DNA reads TGCAGCGTTGAAGATCGGCTAGCGGGAGTCTCAGATACGCAGTATTTT. It translates to CSVEDRLAGVSDTQYF.

V usage is TRBV28 and J usage is TRBJ2-3; D may be TRBD2 (6 bases). V was pared by 3 bases and J by 3 bases, with 16 bases between. The CDR3 has 16 residues. Germline CDR1 reads MDHEN; CDR2 reads SYDVKM. CDR3 in amino acids: CASSFQLEGATDTQYF. The CDR3 bases are TGTGCCAGCAGTTTCCAGTTGGAGGGAGCGACAGATACGCAGTATTTT. The variable domain in full, with the rest retrieved from reference TRBV28 and TRBJ2-3, is DVKVTQSSRYLVKRTGEKVFLECVQDMDHENMFWYRQDPGLGLRLIYFSYDVKMKEKGDIPEGYSVSREKKERFSLILESASTNQTSMYLCASSFQLEGATDTQYFGPGTRLTVL.

V and J are TRBV20-1 and TRBJ1-5; tentative D call: TRBD1 (5 bases). Trimming removed 2 bases from V and 5 bases from J, with 13 bases in between. The V gene's germline CDR1 is DFQATT and CDR2 SNEGSKA (reference sequence). The CDR3 spans 14 residues. The DNA for the CDR3 is TGCAGTGCTAGACGACGCGCGGGGGATCAGCCCCAGCATTTT. It codes for CSARRRAGDQPQHF.

The chain couples TRBV6-4 to TRBJ2-2; either TRBD1 or TRBD2 may supply D (5 bases each). This CDR3 spans 14 amino acids. With 4 bases removed from V and 5 bases from J, the gap between germline ends came to 11 bases. CDR1 MRHNA and CDR2 SNTAGT come from the germline V gene. CDR3 nucleotides: TGTGCCAGCAGTGGGGACGCGATTACCGGGGAGCTGTTTTTT. Its protein is CASSGDAITGELFF.